Listed here are 28 T cell receptor beta chains from one sample, sequenced in a study of cytomegalovirus exposure and HLA in healthy donors. Use of 60 Vbeta and 13 Jbeta primers characterized the PCR. Repertoires were generated with immunoSEQ multiplex PCR, while TCRdb's copy carries only in-frame clones and drops some. The repertoire holds 250,000 or so clones, approximately 80% seen once, with almost 8% in the top ten. The sample consisted of PBMCs. The receptors were gathered from a woman aged 60-70 years in good health and CMV-seropositive.

The CDR3 DNA reads TGTGCAAGTCCCAGGCGCCGGGCACAGGGGGCCAACACCATATATTTT. Its translation is CASPRRRAQGANTIYF. The rearrangement joins TRBV12-2 to TRBJ1-3; the table's D call, TRBD1, has no DNA check behind it. TRBV12-2 is described as a pseudogene. The CDR3 runs to 16 residues.

The chain has TRBV30 and TRBJ2-2, with D perhaps matching TRBD2 (5 bases). In germline, CDR1 is GTSNPN, CDR2 SVGIG (reference sequence). This CDR3 is built from 13 residues. V was clipped by 3 bases and J by 6 bases, with 11 bases between them. The CDR3 DNA reads as TGTGCCTGGAGCGGGATGGGCTCCGGGGAGCTGTTTTTT. This sequence encodes CAWSGMGSGELFF. Complete variable domain (other parts from reference TRBV30 and TRBJ2-2): SQTIHQWPATLVQPVGSPLSLECTVEGTSNPNLYWYRQAAGRGLQLLFYSVGIGQISSEVPQNLSASRPQDRQFILSSKKLLLSDSGFYLCAWSGMGSGELFFGEGSRLTVL.

This clone was detected a few times. The J gene is TRBJ2-1, the V gene TRBV28; D might be TRBD2 (6 bases). V lost 5 bases, J lost 5 bases, and 16 bases lay in between. CDR3 size: 15 residues. The germline gives CDR1 MDHEN, CDR2 SYDVKM. CDR3: CASSPRGTFNNEQFF. The CDR3 DNA sequence: TGTGCCAGCAGTCCCAGAGGGACTTTTAACAATGAGCAGTTCTTC.

The table lists this clone with a count of one. The J gene is TRBJ2-3, the V gene TRBV7-2, with no clear D. The ends were cut back, 8 bases at V and 5 bases at J, with 14 bases in the middle. The CDR3 runs to 13 residues. Germline assignment: CDR1 SGHTA and CDR2 FQGNSA. CDR3 sequence (DNA): TGTGCCAGCGGCAAGAATGCGGTAGATACGCAGTATTTT. This codes for CASGKNAVDTQYF.

The sample holds a few counts of this clone. The genes are TRBV30 and TRBJ1-5, with 10 bases lining up with TRBD1. Germline trimming cut 7 bases from V and 3 bases from J; bases unmatched to any gene: 3. The germline CDR1 and CDR2 sequences are GTSNPN and SVGIG (reference sequence). CDR3 length: 13 residues. CDR3 sequence reads: CALTGGYNQPQHF. The CDR3 DNA reads TGTGCCTTGACAGGGGGCTACAATCAGCCCCAGCATTTT.

Notes on this clone: Other nucleotide sequences from this sample produce the same CDR3. This chain connects TRBV28 to TRBJ1-2, with D perhaps TRBD1 (5 bases). This CDR3 spans 13 amino acids. Germline V lookup: CDR1 MDHEN, CDR2 SYDVKM. Deletions cut 5 bases from V and 5 bases from J, with 12 bases between. CDR3 sequence: CASSPGQVYGYTF. The CDR3 DNA reads TGTGCCAGCAGTCCCGGACAAGTATATGGCTACACCTTC.

This clone has just one count. V and J are TRBV5-1 and TRBJ1-2; D remains unclear. This CDR3 comprises 15 residues. V lost 2 bases and J lost 2, with 13 bases in between. Germline V gives CDR1 SGHRS, CDR2 YFSETQ. The CDR3 region has the DNA TGCGCCAGCAGCTTCGGGGAGGGCGGGAACTATGGCTACACCTTC. It translates to CASSFGEGGNYGYTF.

This sequence joins TRBV5-1 and TRBJ2-1; 11 nucleotides match TRBD2. CDR1 SGHRS and CDR2 YFSETQ come from the germline V gene. V lost 0 bases to trimming and J lost 5 bases; unmatched junction nucleotides: 4. This CDR3 region has 16 residues. The CDR3 here is CASSLDLAGGNNEQFF. The CDR3 region has the DNA TGCGCCAGCAGCTTGGACCTAGCGGGAGGAAACAATGAGCAGTTCTTC. Full variable domain (outside the CDR3, taken from reference TRBV5-1 and TRBJ2-1): KAGVTQTPRYLIKTRGQQVTLSCSPISGHRSVSWYQQTPGQGLQFLFEYFSETQRNKGNFPGRFSGRQFSNSRSEMNVSTLELGDSALYLCASSLDLAGGNNEQFFGPGTRLTVL.

The J gene is TRBJ2-3, the V gene TRBV5-1; the D gene is possibly TRBD2 (6 bases). The V end lost 4 bases, the J end lost 0 bases, and 15 bases lay between the germline ends. Per the germline V gene, CDR1 is SGHRS and CDR2 is YFSETQ. CDR3 size: 16 residues. CDR3 loop: CASSLGGFTSTDTQYF. DNA of the CDR3: TGCGCCAGCAGCCTCGGGGGTTTTACTAGCACAGATACGCAGTATTTT.

The V call is TRBV21-1, the J call TRBJ2-5; TRBD2, the table's D call, lacks a check against the DNA. TRBV21-1 corresponds to a pseudogene. The length of the CDR3 is 14 residues. CDR3 amino acids: CASSRFRELKTQYF. CDR3 sequence (DNA): TGTGCCAGCAGCAGATTCCGGGAGCTAAAGACCCAGTACTTC.

This chain uses TRBV19 with TRBJ2-1; TRBD1 matches at 11 bases. Germline CDR1 LNHDA, CDR2 SQIVND (reference sequence). J was trimmed by 3 bases and V by 4 bases; bases with no gene match: 2. This CDR3 is 15 amino acids long. The CDR3, as DNA: TGTGCCAGTAGTAAGGGACAGGGGGACTACAATGAGCAGTTCTTC. Translated: CASSKGQGDYNEQFF. The whole variable domain, filled in from reference TRBV19 and TRBJ2-1, reads DGGITQSPKYLFRKEGQNVTLSCEQNLNHDAMYWYRQDPGQGLRLIYYSQIVNDFQKGDIAEGYSVSREKKESFPLTVTSAQKNPTAFYLCASSKGQGDYNEQFFGPGTRLTVL.

V is TRBV18 and J is TRBJ1-1, with 7 bases identical to TRBD1. Germline CDR1 KGHSH, CDR2 LQKENI. The length of the CDR3 is 14 residues. V was clipped by 3 bases and J by 1 base; unmatched bases: 2. CDR3 bases: TGTGCCAGCTCACCCGGACAGGAGAACACTGAAGCTTTCTTT. Protein product: CASSPGQENTEAFF.

The V call is TRBV6-6, the J call TRBJ2-7; 9 nucleotides align to TRBD1. Germline V gene lookup returns CDR1 MNHNY and CDR2 SVGAGI (reference sequence). J gave up 2 bases and V 2 bases, and 4 bases lay outside the gene matches. This CDR3 spans 15 amino acids. CDR3 region: CASSYRGQGTYEQYF. The CDR3 nucleotides read TGTGCCAGCAGTTACCGGGGACAGGGAACCTACGAGCAGTACTTC.

The chain combines TRBV7-9 with TRBJ1-6; tentative D call: TRBD1 (5 bases). Germline assignment: CDR1 SEHNR and CDR2 FQNEAQ (reference sequence). The V and J ends lost 4 bases and 4 bases respectively, with 8 bases between them. This CDR3 has 14 residues. The CDR3 here is CASSSQGYNSPLHF. The CDR3 DNA reads as TGTGCCAGCAGCTCCCAGGGATATAATTCACCCCTCCACTTT.

This chain uses TRBV6-6 with TRBJ2-5; TRBD1 matches at 7 bases. The DNA matches TRBJ2-7 better at its end, which makes the J call doubtful. The CDR3 is 11 amino acids. The germline V gene encodes CDR1 MNHNY and CDR2 SVGAGI (reference sequence). CDR3 protein: CASGRGYEQYF. The DNA for the CDR3 is TGTGCCTCGGGCAGGGGGTACGAGCAGTACTTC.

The gene calls are TRBV5-4 and TRBJ1-5, with no clear D. The V gene lost 0 bases and the J gene lost 3 bases, with 10 bases spanning the gap. Germline CDR1 and CDR2: SGHNT and YYREEE (reference sequence). CDR3 length equals 15 residues. In nucleotides, the CDR3 is TGTGCCAGCAGCTTGGCCGGGAACCCCAATCAGCCCCAGCATTTT. Translation gives CASSLAGNPNQPQHF.

This chain's CDR3 is CASRRSGSSYEQYF. The CDR3 nucleotides read TGTGCCAGCAGACGTAGCGGGAGCTCCTACGAGCAGTACTTC. The chain uses TRBV6-5 and TRBJ2-7; TRBD2 matches at 9 bases. The CDR3 sequence is 14 residues long. The J segment lost 0 bases and the V segment lost 6 bases, leaving 3 bases of the junction unmatched. Germline V gives CDR1 MNHEY, CDR2 SVGAGI.

The chain joins TRBV2 to TRBJ2-7; 9 bases match TRBD1. CDR1 is SNHLY and CDR2 is FYNNEI in the germline V gene. Losses at the gene ends were 8 bases for V and 3 bases for J; bases not matched to a gene: 5. The CDR3 consists of 13 residues. The CDR3 coding sequence is TGTGCCAGCGAGGGGACAGGGAACTACGAGCAGTACTTC. This sequence encodes CASEGTGNYEQYF.

The chain has TRBV5-5 and TRBJ2-2; D gene uncertain. The CDR3 runs 12 residues. V was clipped by 4 bases and J by 6 bases, with 7 bases between them. Per germline, CDR1 SGHKS and CDR2 YYEKEE (reference sequence). The CDR3 region is CASSPISGELFF. In DNA, the CDR3 is TGTGCCAGCAGCCCCATTTCCGGGGAGCTGTTTTTT.

Comments on this clone: One end of the junction varies from germline; a read error may be responsible. V is TRBV2 and J is TRBJ2-7; 8 bases are a match to TRBD2. Germline loops: CDR1 SNHLY, CDR2 FYNNEI. The CDR3 runs 15 residues. The CDR3 DNA is TGTGCCAGCAGAGAAGCGGTAGCGGGAAACTACGAGCAGTACTTC. The encoded protein is CASREAVAGNYEQYF.

The chain links TRBV5-1 to TRBJ2-3; 13 nucleotides agree with TRBD2. V was clipped by 3 bases and J by 1 base; unmatched bases: 11. Germline values: CDR1 SGHRS, CDR2 YFSETQ. The CDR3 covers 19 residues. CDR3 residues: CASSSGLAGEWGGTDTQYF. The CDR3 bases are TGCGCCAGCAGCTCCGGACTAGCGGGAGAGTGGGGTGGCACAGATACGCAGTATTTT.

The rearrangement links TRBV5-1 to TRBJ2-1; the D is unclear. The germline CDR1 and CDR2 sequences are SGHRS and YFSETQ. There are 14 residues in the CDR3. The ends were cut back, 0 bases at V and 6 bases at J, with 10 bases in the middle. CDR3 nucleotides: TGCGCCAGCAGCTTGGTTCCGGAGCCCAATGAGCAGTTCTTC. Protein product: CASSLVPEPNEQFF.

The chain uses TRBV11-1 and TRBJ1-3, with D possibly TRBD1 on 5 matching bases. There are 15 residues in the CDR3. The germline V gene has CDR1 SGHAT and CDR2 FQDESV (reference sequence). Trimming removed 6 bases at V and 0 bases at J, with 12 bases between. The CDR3 spells CASRDRSTSGNTIYF. CDR3 DNA: TGTGCCAGCAGAGACAGATCCACCTCTGGAAACACCATATATTTT.

This sequence joins TRBV27 and TRBJ2-5, with D possibly matching TRBD1 (5 bases). CDR3 size: 14 residues. Germline CDR1 reads MNHEY; CDR2 reads SMNVEV (reference sequence). Trimming pared 5 bases from V and 5 bases from J, leaving 15 bases between. As DNA, the CDR3 is TGTGCCAGCAGTCCGACCCGACAGAGGGAGACCCAGTACTTC. This sequence encodes CASSPTRQRETQYF.

The table lists this clone with a few counts. The chain recombines TRBV5-4 with TRBJ1-2; D may be TRBD1 (6 bases). V was clipped by 0 bases and J by 7 bases, with 10 bases between them. The germline CDR1 and CDR2 sequences are SGHNT and YYREEE (reference sequence). The CDR3 extends over 13 amino acids. The CDR3 DNA is TGTGCCAGCAGCTTGGCCGCAGGGGTTGGCTACACCTTC. It encodes CASSLAAGVGYTF.

This clone showed up just a few times. The V and J genes are TRBV15 and TRBJ2-5; TRBD1 agrees at 9 bases. With 1 base clipped from V and 4 bases from J, the junction kept 7 bases outside the gene matches. The germline gives CDR1 LNHNV, CDR2 YYDKDF (reference sequence). This CDR3 comprises 16 residues. The CDR3 region has the DNA TGTGCCACCAGCAGAGGGAGTAGGGGACAGGGAGAGACCCAGTACTTC. Its translation: CATSRGSRGQGETQYF.

The gene calls are TRBV11-3 and TRBJ2-3; perhaps TRBD1 as D (5 bases). CDR1 is SGHNT, CDR2 YENEEA, per germline. The CDR3 is made up of 15 amino acids. V lost 1 base to trimming and J lost 3 bases, with 11 bases between them. This chain's CDR3 is CASSLGQPGTDTQYF. The CDR3 DNA is TGTGCCAGCAGCTTAGGACAGCCTGGGACAGATACGCAGTATTTT.

The gene calls are TRBV19 and TRBJ2-1, with no clear D. The CDR3 extends over 14 amino acids. Germline values: CDR1 LNHDA, CDR2 SQIVND (reference sequence). Trimming shortened V by 1 base and J by 9 bases, and 13 bases separated the two germline ends. CDR3 coding DNA: TGTGCCAGTAGTATAGCACTACTCCCCGGTGAGCAGTTCTTC. Protein sequence: CASSIALLPGEQFF.